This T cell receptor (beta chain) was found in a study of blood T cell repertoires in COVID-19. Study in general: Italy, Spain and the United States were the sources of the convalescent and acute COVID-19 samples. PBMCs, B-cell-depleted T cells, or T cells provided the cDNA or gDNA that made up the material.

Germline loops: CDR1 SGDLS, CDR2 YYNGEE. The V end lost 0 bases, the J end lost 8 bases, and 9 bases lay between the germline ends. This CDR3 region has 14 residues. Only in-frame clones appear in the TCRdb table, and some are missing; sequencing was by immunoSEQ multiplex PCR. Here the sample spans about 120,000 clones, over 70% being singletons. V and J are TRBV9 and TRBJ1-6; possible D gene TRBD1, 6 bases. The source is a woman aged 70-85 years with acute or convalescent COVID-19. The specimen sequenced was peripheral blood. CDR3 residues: CASSVAGDDSPLHF. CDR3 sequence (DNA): TGTGCCAGCAGCGTAGCAGGGGACGATTCACCCCTCCACTTT. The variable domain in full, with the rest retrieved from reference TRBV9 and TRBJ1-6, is DSGVTQTPKHLITATGQRVTLRCSPRSGDLSVYWYQQSLDQGLQFLIQYYNGEERAKGNILERFSAQQFPDLHSELNLSSLELGDSALYFCASSVAGDDSPLHFGNGTRLTVT.